This T cell receptor beta chain comes out of a study of cytomegalovirus exposure and HLA in healthy donors. A remark on this clone: Its antigen is still unknown.

Primers for the PCR totalled 60 Vbeta and 13 Jbeta. This table comes from immunoSEQ multiplex PCR, and its TCRdb copy is limited to in-frame clones, with some not included. Of under 200,000 clones listed, roughly 79% are singletons. Broader study findings: Roughly uniform depth of sequencing across donors was assumed in presence/absence analyses.

The sample was PBMCs. This receptor was obtained from a woman in her twenties or thirties in good health and CMV-seropositive.

For the CDR3, the DNA is TGCGCCAGCAGCCAAATTGAGGGCGCGGCCCAGCATTTT. Residues: CASSQIEGAAQHF. The V gene is TRBV4-1, the J gene TRBJ1-5; D is unclear. The V gene lost 2 bases and the J gene lost 11 bases, with 13 bases spanning the gap. The germline gives CDR1 MGHRA, CDR2 YSYEKL. The CDR3 extends over 13 amino acids.